Included here is one TCR beta chain sequence, with context. Its antigen remains unidentified. At the time of sampling, donors were nominally healthy, though unrecorded immune exposures were likely. The junction had 4 bases not matched to a gene; V was cut back by 7 bases and J by 2 bases. Germline-derived CDR1 and CDR2 are SNHLY and FYNNEI. CDR3 length equals 14 residues. The data were obtained in a study of cytomegalovirus exposure and HLA in healthy donors. Study-level points and caveats: Sequencing likely produced, as an artifact, a cluster of highly shared sequence variants. It was reported that TCR beta sequences correctly inferred the HLA-A and HLA-B alleles for most subjects.

Vbeta (60) and Jbeta (13) primers were used in the PCR. In the authors' workflow: Per a later analysis, the number of unique TCR beta chains was about 78 million, of which roughly 11 million were shared. Measured with immunoSEQ multiplex PCR; TCRdb has only the in-frame clones, and not every one. D and trimming were read from the DNA, whereas the V and J calls and clone size are those reported in that table. The repertoire has 150,000 to 200,000 clones, 81% of them found once; the top ten carry just under 5%. The J gene is TRBJ2-3, the V gene TRBV2, with 9 nucleotides matching TRBD2. Sequencing was done on a sample of PBMCs. The sequence derives from a woman aged 18-29 years in good health and CMV-seropositive. CDR3 bases: TGTGCCAGCAAGCGGGGGGACAACACAGATACGCAGTATTTT. Its protein is CASKRGDNTDTQYF. The whole variable domain, remainder taken from reference TRBV2 and TRBJ2-3, is EPEVTQTPSHQVTQMGQEVILRCVPISNHLYFYWYRQILGQKVEFLVSFYNNEISEKSEIFDDQFSVERPDGSNFTLKIRSTKLEDSAMYFCASKRGDNTDTQYFGPGTRLTVL.